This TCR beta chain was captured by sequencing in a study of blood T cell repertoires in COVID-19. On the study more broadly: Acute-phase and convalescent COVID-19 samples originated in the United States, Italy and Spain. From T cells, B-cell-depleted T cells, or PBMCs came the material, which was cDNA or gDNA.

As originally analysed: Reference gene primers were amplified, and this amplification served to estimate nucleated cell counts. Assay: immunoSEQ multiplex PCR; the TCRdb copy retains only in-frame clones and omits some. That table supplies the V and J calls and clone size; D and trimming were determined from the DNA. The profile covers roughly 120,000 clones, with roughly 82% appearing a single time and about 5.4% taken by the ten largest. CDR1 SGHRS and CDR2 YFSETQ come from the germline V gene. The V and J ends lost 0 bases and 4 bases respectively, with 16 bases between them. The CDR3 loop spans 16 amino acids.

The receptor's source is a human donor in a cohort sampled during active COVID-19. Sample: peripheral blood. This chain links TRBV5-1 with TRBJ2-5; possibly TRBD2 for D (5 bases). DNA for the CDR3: TGCGCCAGCAGCTTGGGGGGAGACCCCGTCGGAGAGACCCAGTACTTC. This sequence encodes CASSLGGDPVGETQYF.